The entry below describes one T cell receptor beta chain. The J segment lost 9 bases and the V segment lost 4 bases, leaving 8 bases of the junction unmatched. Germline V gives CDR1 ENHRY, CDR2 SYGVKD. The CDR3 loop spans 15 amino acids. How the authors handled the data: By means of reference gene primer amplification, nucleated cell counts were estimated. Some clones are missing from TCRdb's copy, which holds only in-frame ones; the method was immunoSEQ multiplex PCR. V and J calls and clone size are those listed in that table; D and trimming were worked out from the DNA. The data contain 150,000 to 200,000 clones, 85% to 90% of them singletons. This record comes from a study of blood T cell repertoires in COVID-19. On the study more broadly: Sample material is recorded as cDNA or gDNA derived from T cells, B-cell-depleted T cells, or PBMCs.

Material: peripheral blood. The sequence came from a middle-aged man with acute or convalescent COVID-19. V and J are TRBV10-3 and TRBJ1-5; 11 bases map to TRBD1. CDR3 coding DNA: TGTGCCATCAGTGTGGGACAGGGGGAGAAGGGGCCCCAGCATTTT. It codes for CAISVGQGEKGPQHF.